Given below is one TCR beta chain in context. Germline CDR1 reads SGHRS; CDR2 reads YFSETQ. The CDR3 consists of 18 residues. V was trimmed by 5 bases and J by 2 bases, leaving 20 bases between them. The sample originates from a study of blood T cell repertoires in COVID-19. In the source study's methods: Quantification of nucleated cells was approximated via reference gene primer amplification. This table comes from immunoSEQ multiplex PCR, and its TCRdb copy is limited to in-frame clones, with some not included. The V and J calls and clone size come from that table; D and trimming were worked out from the DNA. The sample holds around 120,000 clones; about 90% are singletons and the top ten take 3.8%.

The V call is TRBV5-1, the J call TRBJ2-6, with D possibly being TRBD2 (6 bases). Sequencing was carried out using peripheral blood. The TCR originated in a woman aged 55-69 years with COVID-19, enrolled during active disease. The CDR3 is CASRYRPTRGAGANVLTF. CDR3 sequence (DNA): TGCGCCAGCAGATACAGGCCGACTAGGGGAGCTGGGGCCAACGTCCTGACTTTC. The whole variable domain, remainder taken from reference TRBV5-1 and TRBJ2-6, is KAGVTQTPRYLIKTRGQQVTLSCSPISGHRSVSWYQQTPGQGLQFLFEYFSETQRNKGNFPGRFSGRQFSNSRSEMNVSTLELGDSALYLCASRYRPTRGAGANVLTFGAGSRLTVL.